Many counts were recorded for the clone carrying this T cell receptor (beta chain). Antigen: not known. The data are from a study of T cells in Graves' hyperthyroidism and ophthalmopathy. Looked up from germline, CDR1 is SGHRS and CDR2 is YFSETQ. The CDR3 runs to 13 residues. V shed 7 bases, J shed 7 bases, and the junction held 5 bases outside the gene matches. Authors of the study amplified TCR beta CDR3 regions from RNA transcripts. Researchers ran a first-round RT-PCR on the TCR CDR3 using the HTBI primer set. TCRdb reprocessed the multiplex PCR reads with MiXCR, giving one entry per CDR3 protein. The top ten hold around 35% of the sample, which has about 320,000 distinct CDR3 sequences, around a sixth seen once. The study, taken as a whole, reports: Also found in blood were most expanded thyroid clonotypes above 0.001.

The clonotype comes from a man under 40 with Graves' hyperthyroidism. Sample: blood. The J gene is TRBJ1-5, the V gene TRBV5-1, with TRBD1 matching over 10 bases. Written as DNA, the CDR3 is TGCGCCAGCGCCGGGGACAGGGGACAGCCCCAGCATTTT. Translation gives CASAGDRGQPQHF. Looking up the rest from reference TRBV5-1 and TRBJ1-5 gives the full variable domain: KAGVTQTPRYLIKTRGQQVTLSCSPISGHRSVSWYQQTPGQGLQFLFEYFSETQRNKGNFPGRFSGRQFSNSRSEMNVSTLELGDSALYLCASAGDRGQPQHFGDGTRLSIL.